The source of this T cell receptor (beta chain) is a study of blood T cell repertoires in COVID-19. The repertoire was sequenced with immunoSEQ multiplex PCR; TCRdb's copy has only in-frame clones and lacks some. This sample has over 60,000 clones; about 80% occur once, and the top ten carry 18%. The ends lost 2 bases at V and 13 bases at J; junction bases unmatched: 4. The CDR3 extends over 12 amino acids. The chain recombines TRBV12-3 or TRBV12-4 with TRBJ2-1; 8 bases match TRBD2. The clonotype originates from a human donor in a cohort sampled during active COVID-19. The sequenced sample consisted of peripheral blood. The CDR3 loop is CASSLTGLVQFF. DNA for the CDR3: TGTGCCAGCAGTTTAACGGGACTAGTTCAGTTCTTC.